Given below is one T cell receptor beta chain in context. As yet, its antigen is unknown. The repertoire was sequenced with immunoSEQ multiplex PCR; TCRdb's copy has only in-frame clones and lacks some. This table has some 11,000 clones, 60% to 80% appearing once. These data belong to a study of regulatory dendritic cells for organ transplantation. Across the whole study: Regulatory dendritic cells were monocyte-derived, receiving vitamin D3 on days 0 and 4 and IL-10 on day 4. Day 6 dendritic cell cultures were stimulated with LPS.

The CDR3 covers 13 residues. Trimming took off 3 bases at V and 0 bases at J, with 7 bases between the two ends. Germline CDR1 SGHDT, CDR2 YYEEEE. Allogeneic regulatory or mature dendritic cells were co-cultured for less than six days with CFSE-labeled sorted T cells at 1:10. The TCR comes from a human donor in good health. The chain has TRBV5-6 and TRBJ2-7, with D uncertain. Material for sequencing was naive CD8+ T cells from blood cultured with regulatory dendritic cells. The subset: CD45RA+ naive T cells. The DNA of the CDR3 is TGTGCCAGCAGCTCGGCAGGCTCCTACGAGCAGTACTTC. Amino acid sequence: CASSSAGSYEQYF.